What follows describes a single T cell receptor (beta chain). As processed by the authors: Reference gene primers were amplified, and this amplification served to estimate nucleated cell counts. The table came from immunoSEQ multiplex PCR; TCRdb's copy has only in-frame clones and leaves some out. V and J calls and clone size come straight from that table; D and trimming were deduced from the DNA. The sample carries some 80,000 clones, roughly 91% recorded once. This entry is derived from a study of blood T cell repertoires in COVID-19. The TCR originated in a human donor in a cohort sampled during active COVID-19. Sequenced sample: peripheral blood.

CDR3 in DNA: TGCGCCAGCAGGATCCAGGGGGCGATCCGCTATGGCTACACCTTC. Translated, it gives CASRIQGAIRYGYTF. This sequence joins TRBV5-1 and TRBJ1-2; 8 bases line up with TRBD1. The ends lost 5 bases at V and 4 bases at J; junction bases unmatched: 10. In germline, CDR1 is SGHRS, CDR2 YFSETQ. The CDR3 sequence is 15 residues long.